The 8 T cell receptor beta chains below all came from one sample that was sequenced in a study of shared clonotypes between healthy human individuals. Method: immunoSEQ multiplex PCR; TCRdb's copy keeps in-frame clones and lacks some. The table records about 2.4 million clones, roughly 93% of them present only once. Source material: naive CD4+ T cells from PBMCs. The subset denotes: CD45RA+ positively selected. These receptors all come from a man between 18 and 35 years old in good health. Some clones in this sample may be carry-over from other donors' samples.

The chain joins TRBV19 to TRBJ2-2; the match to TRBD1 covers 9 bases. The V gene end was trimmed by 6 bases and the J gene end by 5 bases; junction bases not matched to a gene: 10. Germline V gene data show CDR1 as LNHDA and CDR2 as SQIVND (reference sequence). CDR3 length equals 16 residues. Written as DNA, the CDR3 is TGTGCCAGTAGCATGTTCGGACAGGGGCCGACCGGGGAGCTGTTTTTT. It translates to CASSMFGQGPTGELFF.

The rearrangement uses TRBV15 and TRBJ2-1; TRBD1 aligns across 9 bases. CDR1 is LNHNV and CDR2 is YYDKDF in the germline V gene (reference sequence). CDR3 length: 16 residues. V trimming: 0 bases; J trimming: 4 bases; junction bases outside the gene matches: 4. The CDR3 coding sequence is TGTGCCACCAGCAGAGATCGAGGGACAGGGTACAATGAGCAGTTCTTC. The encoded protein is CATSRDRGTGYNEQFF.

Comments on this clone: This sample also contains other DNA sequences that code for the same CDR3. This chain links TRBV9 with TRBJ2-7, with TRBD2 matching 11 bases. The ends lost 0 bases at V and 3 bases at J; junction bases unmatched: 2. The CDR3 contains 15 residues. CDR1 SGDLS and CDR2 YYNGEE come from the germline V gene. The DNA of the CDR3 is TGTGCCAGCAGCGTAGGCGGGACTAGCGGCTACGAGCAGTACTTC. Its translation: CASSVGGTSGYEQYF.

V is TRBV7-2 and J is TRBJ2-2; 9 bases match TRBD1. The CDR3 runs 15 residues. Germline-derived CDR1 and CDR2 are SGHTA and FQGNSA. V gave up 6 bases and J gave up 1 base; unmatched junction bases: 3. The DNA of the CDR3 is TGTGCCAGCAGTCCGGGACAGGGGAACACCGGGGAGCTGTTTTTT. Its protein product is CASSPGQGNTGELFF. Full variable domain (rest looked up from reference TRBV7-2 and TRBJ2-2): GAGVSQSPSNKVTEKGKDVELRCDPISGHTALYWYRQSLGQGLEFLIYFQGNSAPDKSGLPSDRFSAERTGGSVSTLTIQRTQQEDSAVYLCASSPGQGNTGELFFGEGSRLTVL.

The J gene is TRBJ2-1, the V gene TRBV7-9; D uncertain. The CDR3 spans 16 residues. Trimming removed 5 bases from V and 5 bases from J, with 19 bases in between. Germline V gene sequence: CDR1 SEHNR, CDR2 FQNEAQ (reference sequence). This CDR3 reads CASSLLEAPLNNEQFF. The DNA for the CDR3 is TGTGCCAGCAGCCTTCTCGAGGCCCCCCTAAACAATGAGCAGTTCTTC.

This clone was observed a single time. The gene calls are TRBV9 and TRBJ2-3, with 10 positions matching TRBD2. Germline loops: CDR1 SGDLS, CDR2 YYNGEE. With V trimmed by 3 bases and J by 4 bases, 8 bases remained unmatched. There are 16 residues in the CDR3. The CDR3 loop is CASSANSGGSPDTQYF. CDR3 DNA sequence: TGTGCCAGCAGCGCCAATAGCGGGGGGTCCCCAGATACGCAGTATTTT.

The chain uses TRBV7-2 and TRBJ2-3; TRBD2 matches 8 bases. CDR3 length: 13 amino acids. After removal of 5 bases from V and 4 bases from J, the junction contained 2 bases not matched to a gene. The V gene's germline CDR1 is SGHTA and CDR2 FQGNSA. The CDR3 loop reads CASSAGGADTQYF. The CDR3 nucleotides are TGTGCCAGCAGCGCCGGGGGGGCAGATACGCAGTATTTT.

For this clone: This CDR3 is also generated by other DNA sequences in the sample. The chain links TRBV28 to TRBJ2-7; possibly TRBD2 for D (6 bases). The CDR3 spans 12 residues. Between the trimmed V and J ends, which lost 2 bases and 7 bases, there was a span of 9 bases. Germline V gives CDR1 MDHEN, CDR2 SYDVKM. The CDR3 DNA follows: TGTGCCAGCAGTTTAGTGGGAGGTGAGCAGTACTTC. It encodes CASSLVGGEQYF.